Below, one T cell receptor beta chain is given with its context. Here immunoSEQ multiplex PCR was the method, and the copy in TCRdb shows in-frame clones only, minus some. The repertoire consists of under 250,000 clones, with 70% to 90% occurring once and the leading ten covering around 10%. The data were taken from a study of blood T cell repertoires in COVID-19. CDR1 is LGHDT and CDR2 is YNNKEL in the germline V gene (reference sequence). The germline V and J ends were trimmed by 5 bases and 0 bases, with 10 bases remaining between them. The CDR3 runs to 15 residues. This chain links TRBV3-1 (or the pseudogene TRBV3-2) with TRBJ2-2; TRBD1 might be the D (6 bases). The TCR comes from a man aged 45-65 years with COVID-19, enrolled during active disease. The sequenced sample consisted of peripheral blood. CDR3 in amino acids: CASSGTRPNTGELFF. As DNA, the CDR3 is TGTGCCAGCAGCGGGACACGACCGAACACCGGGGAGCTGTTTTTT.